This T cell receptor beta chain was captured in a study of cytomegalovirus exposure and HLA in healthy donors. Regarding the study as a whole: The study put roughly 160 TCR beta chains on its list as cytomegalovirus-associated.

Turning to this clone: Its antigen is as yet unknown.

The donors were in the roughly 120-subject validation cohort, distinct from the approximately 670-subject first cohort. Data came from immunoSEQ multiplex PCR; TCRdb stores just in-frame clones and leaves some out. In the table there are 150,000 to 250,000 clones, 80% to 90% of which are singletons. V lost 5 bases and J lost 3; bases outside the gene matches: 10. This CDR3 has 17 residues. The germline V gene has CDR1 SNHLY and CDR2 FYNNEI. This TCR was recovered from a woman aged 25 to 45 in good health and CMV-seropositive. Sequencing was done on a sample of PBMCs. The chain uses TRBV2 and TRBJ2-3; 11 nucleotides agree with TRBD2. CDR3 DNA: TGTGCCAGCAGTCGAATAGCGGGAGGGCCAGTTACAGATACGCAGTATTTT. Protein: CASSRIAGGPVTDTQYF.